Listed below are T cell receptor beta chains from one sample, sequenced in a study of blood T cell repertoires in COVID-19. Only in-frame clones appear in the TCRdb table, and some are missing; sequencing was by immunoSEQ multiplex PCR. The table has approximately 270,000 clones, under 90% seen once; the top ten hold 2% to 2.5%. The sequencing sample was made of peripheral blood. These receptors all come from a man aged 50 to 59 with acute or convalescent COVID-19. Each CDR3 is given with its conserved first and last residue. A D gene is named only where the DNA matches it firmly.

>TRBD1|TRBV29-1|TRBJ1-2
TGCAGCGTTGGGGACAGGGGATCGGGTGGCTACACCTTC
CSVGDRGSGGYTF
>TRBD1|TRBV27|TRBJ1-2
TGTGCCAGCCGTGAGGACAGGGGATATGGCTACACCTTC
CASREDRGYGYTF
>TRBD1|TRBV18|TRBJ2-5
TGTGCCAGCTCTCCCGAAGGGGGCGGGCGAGAGACCCAGTACTTC
CASSPEGGGRETQYF
>TRBD2|TRBV6-6|TRBJ2-5
TGTGCCACTTCTAGCGGGGGCAGGGAGACCCAGTACTTC
CATSSGGRETQYF
>.|TRBV5-1|TRBJ2-5
TGCGCCAGCAGCTTGGCGACAGACATCCAAGAGACCCAGTACTTC
CASSLATDIQETQYF
>.|TRBV3-1/TRBV3-2|TRBJ2-3
TGTGCCAGCAGCCCCCTCGTGAGCGGCACAGATACGCAGTATTTT
CASSPLVSGTDTQYF
>TRBD1|TRBV5-6|TRBJ1-5
TGTGCCAGCAGCTTGGGGACAGGGTCCCAGCCCCAGCATTTT
CASSLGTGSQPQHF
>TRBD1|TRBV19|TRBJ1-2
TGTGCCAGTAGTATGGGGACAGAGGTAGGGGTACGCACCTTC
CASSMGTEVGVRTF
>TRBD1|TRBV7-6|TRBJ2-3
TGTGCCAGCAGCTTCGGGACAGAAACAGATACGCAGTATTTT
CASSFGTETDTQYF
>TRBD1|TRBV24-1|TRBJ2-3
TGTGCCACCAGTGTCGGACAGGGGAGCACAGATACGCAGTATTTT
CATSVGQGSTDTQYF
>TRBD1|TRBV7-8|TRBJ1-6
TGTGCCAGCACCTTAAGGGTTCGGGACAGGGGTTCCTATAATTCACCCCTCCACTTT
CASTLRVRDRGSYNSPLHF
>.|TRBV15|TRBJ1-1
TGTGCCACCAGCAGAGCTCGGGGGAGTGGGACTGAAGCTTTCTTT
CATSRARGSGTEAFF
>.|TRBV9|TRBJ2-1
TGTGCCAGCAGCCCGGCTAGCTCCTACAATGAGCAGTTCTTC
CASSPASSYNEQFF
>.|TRBV5-4|TRBJ2-1
TGTGCCAGCAGCTTGGATAGATATGGTTCCTACAATGAGCAGTTCTTC
CASSLDRYGSYNEQFF
>.|TRBV18|TRBJ2-6
TGTGCCAGCTCACCGGGGGAGGGGGCTGGGGCCAACGTCCTGACTTTC
CASSPGEGAGANVLTF
>.|TRBV7-3|TRBJ1-2
TGTGCCAGCAGCTTAAATCTGGGGGGTGGCTACACCTTC
CASSLNLGGGYTF